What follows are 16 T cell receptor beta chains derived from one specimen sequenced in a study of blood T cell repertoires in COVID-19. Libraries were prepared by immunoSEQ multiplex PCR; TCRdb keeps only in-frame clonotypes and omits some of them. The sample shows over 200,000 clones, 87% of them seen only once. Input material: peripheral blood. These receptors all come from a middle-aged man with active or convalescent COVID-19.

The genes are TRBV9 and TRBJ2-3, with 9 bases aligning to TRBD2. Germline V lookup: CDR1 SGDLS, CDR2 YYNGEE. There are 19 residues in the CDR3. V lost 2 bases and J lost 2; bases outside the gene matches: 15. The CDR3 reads CASSVWAGGDSVSTDTQYF. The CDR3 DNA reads TGTGCCAGCAGCGTCTGGGCGGGGGGGGACAGCGTATCCACAGATACGCAGTATTTT.

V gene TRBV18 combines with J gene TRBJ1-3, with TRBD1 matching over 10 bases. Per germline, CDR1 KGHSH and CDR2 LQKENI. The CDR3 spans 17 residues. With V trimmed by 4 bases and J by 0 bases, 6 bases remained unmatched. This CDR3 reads CASSRAGQGISGNTIYF. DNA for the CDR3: TGTGCCAGCTCACGGGCGGGACAGGGGATCTCTGGAAACACCATATATTTT.

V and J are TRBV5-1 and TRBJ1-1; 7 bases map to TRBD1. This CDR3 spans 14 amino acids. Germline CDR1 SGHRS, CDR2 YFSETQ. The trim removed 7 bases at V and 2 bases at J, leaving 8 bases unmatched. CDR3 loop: CASEGGELNTEAFF. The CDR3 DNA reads TGCGCCAGCGAAGGGGGCGAACTAAACACTGAAGCTTTCTTT.

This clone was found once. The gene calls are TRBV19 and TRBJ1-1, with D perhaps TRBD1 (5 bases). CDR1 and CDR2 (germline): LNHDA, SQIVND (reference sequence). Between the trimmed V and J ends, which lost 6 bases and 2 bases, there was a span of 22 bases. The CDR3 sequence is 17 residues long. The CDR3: CASSETPFGGSNTEAFF. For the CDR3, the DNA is TGTGCCAGTAGCGAAACCCCGTTTGGGGGGTCTAACACTGAAGCTTTCTTT.

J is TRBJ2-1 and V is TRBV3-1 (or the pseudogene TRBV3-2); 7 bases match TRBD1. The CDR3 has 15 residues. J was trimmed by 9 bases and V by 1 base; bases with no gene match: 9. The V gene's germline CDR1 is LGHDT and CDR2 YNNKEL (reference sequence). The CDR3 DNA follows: TGTGCCAGCAGCCAAGGAACAGGCCCAGGGGGTGAGCAGTTCTTC. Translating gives CASSQGTGPGGEQFF.

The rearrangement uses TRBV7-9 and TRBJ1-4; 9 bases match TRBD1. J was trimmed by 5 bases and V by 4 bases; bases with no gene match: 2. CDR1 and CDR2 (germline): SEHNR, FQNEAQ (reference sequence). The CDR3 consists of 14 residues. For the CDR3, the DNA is TGTGCCAGCAGCTCCGGACAGGGGAATGAAAAACTGTTTTTT. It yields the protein CASSSGQGNEKLFF. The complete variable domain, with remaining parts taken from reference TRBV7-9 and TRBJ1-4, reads DTGVSQNPRHKITKRGQNVTFRCDPISEHNRLYWYRQTLGQGPEFLTYFQNEAQLEKSRLLSDRFSAERPKGSFSTLEIQRTEQGDSAMYLCASSSGQGNEKLFFGSGTQLSVL.

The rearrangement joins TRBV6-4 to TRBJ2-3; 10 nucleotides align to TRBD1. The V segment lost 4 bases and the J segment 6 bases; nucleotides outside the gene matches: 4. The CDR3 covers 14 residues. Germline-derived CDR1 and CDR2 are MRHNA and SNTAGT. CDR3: CASSGQGASDTQYF. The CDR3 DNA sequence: TGTGCCAGCAGTGGACAGGGGGCTAGCGATACGCAGTATTTT.

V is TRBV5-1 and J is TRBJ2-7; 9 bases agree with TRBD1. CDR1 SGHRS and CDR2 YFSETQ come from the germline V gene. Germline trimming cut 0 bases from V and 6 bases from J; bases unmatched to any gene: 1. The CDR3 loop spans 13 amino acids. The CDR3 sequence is CASSLGQGGEQYF. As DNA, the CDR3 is TGCGCCAGCAGCTTGGGACAGGGGGGCGAGCAGTACTTC.

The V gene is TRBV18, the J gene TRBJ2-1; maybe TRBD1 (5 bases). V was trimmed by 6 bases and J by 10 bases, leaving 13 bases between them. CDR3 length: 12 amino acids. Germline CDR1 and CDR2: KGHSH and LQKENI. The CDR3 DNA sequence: TGTGCCAGCTCCCTGGGGCCCGGGGAGCAGTTCTTC. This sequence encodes CASSLGPGEQFF.

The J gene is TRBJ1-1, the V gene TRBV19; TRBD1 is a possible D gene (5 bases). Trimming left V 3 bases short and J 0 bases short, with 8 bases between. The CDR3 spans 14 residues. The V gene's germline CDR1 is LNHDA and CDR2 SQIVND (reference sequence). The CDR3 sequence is CASSMTALNTEAFF. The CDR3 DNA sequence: TGTGCCAGTAGTATGACAGCTCTGAACACTGAAGCTTTCTTT.

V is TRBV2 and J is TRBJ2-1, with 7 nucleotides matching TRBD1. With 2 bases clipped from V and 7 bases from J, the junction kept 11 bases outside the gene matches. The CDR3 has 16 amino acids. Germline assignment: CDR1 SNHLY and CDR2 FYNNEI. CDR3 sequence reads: CASSEMETGAENEQFF. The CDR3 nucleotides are TGTGCCAGCAGTGAAATGGAAACAGGGGCTGAAAATGAGCAGTTCTTC. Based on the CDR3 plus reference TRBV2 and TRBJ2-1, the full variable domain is EPEVTQTPSHQVTQMGQEVILRCVPISNHLYFYWYRQILGQKVEFLVSFYNNEISEKSEIFDDQFSVERPDGSNFTLKIRSTKLEDSAMYFCASSEMETGAENEQFFGPGTRLTVL.

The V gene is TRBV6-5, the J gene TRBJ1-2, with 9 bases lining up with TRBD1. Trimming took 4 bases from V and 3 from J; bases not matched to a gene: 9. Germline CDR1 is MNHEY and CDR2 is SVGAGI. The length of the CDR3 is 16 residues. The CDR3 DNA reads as TGTGCCAGCAGTTCCTTGGACAGGGGATCCGACTATGGCTACACCTTC. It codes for CASSSLDRGSDYGYTF.

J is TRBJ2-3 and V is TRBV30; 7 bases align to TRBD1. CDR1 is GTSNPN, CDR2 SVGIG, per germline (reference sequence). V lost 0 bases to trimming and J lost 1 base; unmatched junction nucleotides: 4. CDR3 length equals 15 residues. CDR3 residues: CAWSVGGTRTDTQYF. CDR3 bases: TGTGCCTGGAGTGTAGGGGGCACCCGCACAGATACGCAGTATTTT.

This CDR3 reads CASLLSGANVLTF. The CDR3 DNA is TGTGCCAGCCTCCTCTCTGGGGCCAACGTCCTGACTTTC. The chain uses TRBV21-1 and TRBJ2-6; whether TRBD2, the table's D call, matches the DNA was not checked. TRBV21-1 is assigned pseudogene status. CDR3 length equals 13 residues.

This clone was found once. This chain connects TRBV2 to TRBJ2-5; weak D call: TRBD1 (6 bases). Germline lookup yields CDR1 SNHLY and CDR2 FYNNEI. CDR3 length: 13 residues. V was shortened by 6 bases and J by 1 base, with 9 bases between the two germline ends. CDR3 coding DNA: TGTGCCAGCAGAGTGGACAGCCAAGAGACCCAGTACTTC. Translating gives CASRVDSQETQYF.

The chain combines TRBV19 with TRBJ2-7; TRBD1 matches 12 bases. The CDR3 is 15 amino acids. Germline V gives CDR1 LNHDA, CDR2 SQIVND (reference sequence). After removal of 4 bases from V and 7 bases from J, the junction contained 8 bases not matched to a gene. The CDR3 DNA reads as TGTGCCAGTAGTAATACCGGGACAGGGGGCCGGGAGCAGTACTTC. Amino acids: CASSNTGTGGREQYF.